This TCR beta chain was sequenced in a study of memory B cells and T cells in multiple sclerosis. Overall study findings and caveats: Compartments had unequal clone-set sizes, affecting shared clonotype counts.

Germline CDR1 is SQVTM and CDR2 is ANQGSEA. CDR3 length equals 16 residues. Germline trimming cut 3 bases from V and 3 bases from J; bases unmatched to any gene: 11. The repertoire was sequenced with immunoSEQ multiplex PCR; TCRdb's copy has only in-frame clones and lacks some. The sample gives 9,000 to 15,000 clones, 84% of which show up once; less than 3% is in the top ten. A remark on this clone: Antigen unknown.

CFSE-dim autoproliferating and CFSE-high non-proliferating T cells from unstimulated culture were sequenced separately. Pooled replicate wells came from about 50 million CFSE-labeled PBMCs cultured roughly seven days without stimulus. CFSE at 0.4 to 0.6 uM labeled the PBMCs, which were then cultured unstimulated. The TCR sequence derives from a human donor with multiple sclerosis. The sample comprised PBMCs from blood kept in culture. The rearrangement links TRBV29-1 to TRBJ2-1, with TRBD2 identical over 7 bases. The CDR3 DNA sequence: TGCAGCGTTGACCTAGCGGCAGCTACTTTCTACAATGAGCAGTTCTTC. This translates into CSVDLAAATFYNEQFF.